Listed below are T cell receptor beta chains from one sample, sequenced in a study of blood T cell repertoires in COVID-19. Sequencing was performed with immunoSEQ multiplex PCR; in TCRdb, only in-frame clones are kept and a portion is missing. The data hold about 330,000 clones, with over 75% observed a single time. The specimen sequenced was peripheral blood. Source of these receptors: a woman in her fifties or sixties with active or convalescent COVID-19. Each CDR3 is given with its conserved first and last residue. D genes are given only for firm matches. A clone size is listed for some rows: how often the clone was seen (once, few, many), or a class if it is expanded.

d_call: TRBD1; v_call: TRBV7-2; clone_size: -; j_call: TRBJ1-2; cdr3_aa: CASSRRGQGAFGYTF; cdr3_nt: TGTGCCAGCAGCCGTCGGGGACAGGGGGCATTCGGCTACACCTTC
d_call: TRBD2; v_call: TRBV27; clone_size: -; j_call: TRBJ2-3; cdr3_aa: CASSSGTSGRGGDTQYF; cdr3_nt: TGTGCCAGCAGTTCCGGGACTAGCGGGAGAGGAGGAGATACGCAGTATTTT
d_call: -; v_call: TRBV4-3; clone_size: -; j_call: TRBJ1-1; cdr3_aa: CASSQDLGGGASLGAFF; cdr3_nt: TGCGCCAGCAGCCAAGATTTGGGGGGGGGCGCGAGTCTGGGAGCTTTCTTT
d_call: -; v_call: TRBV5-1; clone_size: -; j_call: TRBJ2-1; cdr3_aa: CASSLVGRTNEQFF; cdr3_nt: TGCGCCAGCAGCTTGGTCGGGAGAACCAATGAGCAGTTCTTC
d_call: TRBD2; v_call: TRBV5-4; clone_size: -; j_call: TRBJ2-5; cdr3_aa: CASNLAGAAETQYF; cdr3_nt: TGTGCCAGCAATCTAGCGGGAGCGGCGGAGACCCAGTACTTC
d_call: TRBD2; v_call: TRBV11-2; clone_size: -; j_call: TRBJ2-3; cdr3_aa: CASTLAGDGTRSDTQYF; cdr3_nt: TGTGCCAGCACCCTAGCGGGGGACGGTACTAGATCAGATACGCAGTATTTT
d_call: TRBD2; v_call: TRBV4-1; clone_size: -; j_call: TRBJ2-5; cdr3_aa: CASSHNLAGKETQYF; cdr3_nt: TGCGCCAGCAGCCACAACCTAGCGGGGAAAGAGACCCAGTACTTC
d_call: TRBD1; v_call: TRBV9; clone_size: once; j_call: TRBJ2-7; cdr3_aa: CASSVGVTGGPYEQYF; cdr3_nt: TGTGCCAGCAGCGTAGGGGTTACAGGGGGTCCCTACGAGCAGTACTTC
d_call: TRBD2; v_call: TRBV6-2/TRBV6-3; clone_size: -; j_call: TRBJ2-7; cdr3_aa: CASSQPVVAGSYEQYF; cdr3_nt: TGTGCCAGCAGCCAACCTGTGGTAGCGGGATCCTACGAGCAGTACTTC
d_call: -; v_call: TRBV9; clone_size: -; j_call: TRBJ2-3; cdr3_aa: CASSVLGHYTDTQYF; cdr3_nt: TGTGCCAGCAGCGTCCTAGGCCATTACACAGATACGCAGTATTTT
d_call: -; v_call: TRBV4-1; clone_size: -; j_call: TRBJ2-7; cdr3_aa: CASSPTGSYEQYF; cdr3_nt: TGCGCCAGCAGCCCGACAGGATCCTACGAGCAGTACTTC
d_call: -; v_call: TRBV6-6; clone_size: -; j_call: TRBJ1-4; cdr3_aa: CASSYAGIDEKLFF; cdr3_nt: TGTGCCAGCAGTTACGCGGGTATCGATGAAAAACTGTTTTTT
d_call: -; v_call: TRBV7-9; clone_size: -; j_call: TRBJ2-7; cdr3_aa: CASSLQGPLYEQYF; cdr3_nt: TGTGCCAGCAGCTTACAGGGGCCGCTATACGAGCAGTACTTC
d_call: -; v_call: TRBV4-2; clone_size: -; j_call: TRBJ1-1; cdr3_aa: CASSPGGAQNTEAFF; cdr3_nt: TGTGCCAGCAGCCCGGGAGGGGCACAGAACACTGAAGCTTTCTTT
d_call: -; v_call: TRBV7-8; clone_size: -; j_call: TRBJ1-5; cdr3_aa: CASVRGDNQPQHF; cdr3_nt: TGTGCCAGCGTTAGGGGTGACAATCAGCCCCAGCATTTT
d_call: TRBD1; v_call: TRBV6-1; clone_size: -; j_call: TRBJ2-7; cdr3_aa: CASSDPQGAYEQYF; cdr3_nt: TGTGCCAGCAGTGATCCACAGGGGGCCTACGAGCAGTACTTC
d_call: -; v_call: TRBV18; clone_size: -; j_call: TRBJ2-7; cdr3_aa: CASPGTRSHF; cdr3_nt: TGTGCCAGCCCGGGAACTAGGTCCCACTTC
d_call: -; v_call: TRBV28; clone_size: -; j_call: TRBJ1-1; cdr3_aa: CASSLYRMNTEAFF; cdr3_nt: TGTGCCAGCAGTCTTTACAGGATGAACACTGAAGCTTTCTTT
d_call: TRBD2; v_call: TRBV5-1; clone_size: once; j_call: TRBJ2-3; cdr3_aa: CASSLGSGGPPDTQYF; cdr3_nt: TGCGCCAGCAGCTTGGGCAGCGGGGGGCCTCCAGATACGCAGTATTTT
d_call: -; v_call: TRBV12-3/TRBV12-4; clone_size: -; j_call: TRBJ2-7; cdr3_aa: CASSPRTYEQYF; cdr3_nt: TGTGCCAGCAGTCCGAGGACTTACGAGCAGTACTTC
d_call: TRBD2; v_call: TRBV5-1; clone_size: -; j_call: TRBJ2-1; cdr3_aa: CASSLDRTRANEQFF; cdr3_nt: TGCGCCAGCAGTTTGGATCGGACTAGAGCCAATGAGCAGTTCTTC
d_call: -; v_call: TRBV7-2; clone_size: -; j_call: TRBJ2-2; cdr3_aa: CASSFDSGAGELFF; cdr3_nt: TGTGCCAGCAGCTTTGATAGCGGCGCCGGGGAGCTGTTTTTT
d_call: -; v_call: TRBV30; clone_size: -; j_call: TRBJ2-3; cdr3_aa: CAWSVSRGLSDTQYF; cdr3_nt: TGTGCCTGGAGTGTATCTCGCGGACTTTCGGATACGCAGTATTTT
d_call: TRBD1; v_call: TRBV30; clone_size: -; j_call: TRBJ1-4; cdr3_aa: CAWSVGGRGYSTNEKLFF; cdr3_nt: TGTGCCTGGAGTGTGGGAGGCAGGGGGTATTCTACTAATGAAAAACTGTTTTTT
d_call: -; v_call: TRBV30; clone_size: -; j_call: TRBJ2-1; cdr3_aa: CACLRSYNEQFF; cdr3_nt: TGTGCCTGCTTGCGCTCTTACAATGAGCAGTTCTTC
d_call: -; v_call: TRBV14; clone_size: -; j_call: TRBJ1-2; cdr3_aa: CASSLMTDYGYTF; cdr3_nt: TGTGCCAGCAGCCTTATGACAGACTATGGCTACACCTTC
d_call: TRBD2; v_call: TRBV27; clone_size: -; j_call: TRBJ2-3; cdr3_aa: CASSTQRGWSTDTQYF; cdr3_nt: TGTGCCAGCAGTACACAGCGGGGGTGGAGCACAGATACGCAGTATTTT
d_call: TRBD2; v_call: TRBV6-2/TRBV6-3; clone_size: once; j_call: TRBJ2-5; cdr3_aa: CASSLSGKHLRGETQYF; cdr3_nt: TGTGCCAGCAGTCTTAGCGGGAAGCACCTTCGGGGGGAGACCCAGTACTTC
d_call: -; v_call: TRBV5-1; clone_size: -; j_call: TRBJ2-4; cdr3_aa: CASSPGWMPNGAKNIQYF; cdr3_nt: TGCGCCAGCAGCCCGGGATGGATGCCTAACGGGGCCAAAAACATTCAGTACTTC
d_call: -; v_call: TRBV5-1; clone_size: -; j_call: TRBJ1-1; cdr3_aa: CASSPSLQANTEAFF; cdr3_nt: TGCGCCAGCAGCCCGTCGCTCCAGGCGAACACTGAAGCTTTCTTT
d_call: TRBD2; v_call: TRBV29-1; clone_size: -; j_call: TRBJ2-1; cdr3_aa: CSVEGAGVFHEQFF; cdr3_nt: TGCAGCGTTGAAGGAGCGGGAGTGTTTCATGAGCAGTTCTTC
d_call: -; v_call: TRBV7-3; clone_size: -; j_call: TRBJ2-6; cdr3_aa: CASSPRLAGANVLTF; cdr3_nt: TGTGCCAGCAGCCCAAGACTAGCTGGGGCCAACGTCCTGACTTTC
d_call: TRBD1; v_call: TRBV30; clone_size: -; j_call: TRBJ1-2; cdr3_aa: CAWEGDSIYRGYTF; cdr3_nt: TGTGCCTGGGAGGGGGACAGTATTTATCGGGGCTACACCTTC
d_call: TRBD1; v_call: TRBV7-8; clone_size: -; j_call: TRBJ1-6; cdr3_aa: CASSRLTGENSPLHF; cdr3_nt: TGTGCCAGCAGCCGATTGACAGGGGAGAATTCACCCCTCCACTTT
d_call: -; v_call: TRBV14; clone_size: -; j_call: TRBJ1-1; cdr3_aa: CASSRPGEYKDTEAFF; cdr3_nt: TGTGCCAGCAGCCGCCCAGGGGAATACAAGGACACTGAAGCTTTCTTT
d_call: -; v_call: TRBV25-1; clone_size: -; j_call: TRBJ1-1; cdr3_aa: CASSVGGYGTEAFF; cdr3_nt: TGTGCCAGCAGTGTGGGAGGGTACGGCACTGAAGCTTTCTTT
d_call: TRBD1; v_call: TRBV5-5; clone_size: once; j_call: TRBJ1-4; cdr3_aa: CASRGQGQGSEKLFF; cdr3_nt: TGTGCCAGCAGGGGACAGGGGCAGGGTAGTGAAAAACTGTTTTTT
d_call: -; v_call: TRBV3-1/TRBV3-2; clone_size: -; j_call: TRBJ1-1; cdr3_aa: CASTRLQENTEAFF; cdr3_nt: TGTGCCAGCACCCGGCTGCAGGAGAACACTGAAGCTTTCTTT
d_call: -; v_call: TRBV19; clone_size: -; j_call: TRBJ2-7; cdr3_aa: CASSDTGPSYEQYF; cdr3_nt: TGTGCCAGTAGTGACACAGGGCCTTCCTACGAGCAGTACTTC
d_call: -; v_call: TRBV6-2/TRBV6-3; clone_size: -; j_call: TRBJ1-5; cdr3_aa: CASSRHSGVPDQPQHF; cdr3_nt: TGTGCCAGCAGTCGCCATTCAGGGGTGCCGGATCAGCCCCAGCATTTT
d_call: -; v_call: TRBV18; clone_size: -; j_call: TRBJ1-2; cdr3_aa: CASSPRSETSYGYTF; cdr3_nt: TGTGCCAGCTCACCACGTTCGGAGACCTCCTATGGCTACACCTTC
d_call: TRBD1; v_call: TRBV10-3; clone_size: -; j_call: TRBJ1-5; cdr3_aa: CAISDSTGGDQPQHF; cdr3_nt: TGTGCCATCAGTGACTCGACAGGGGGTGATCAGCCCCAGCATTTT
d_call: -; v_call: TRBV7-2; clone_size: -; j_call: TRBJ1-1; cdr3_aa: CASSLAGGQEAFF; cdr3_nt: TGTGCCAGCAGCTTAGCCGGCGGCCAAGAAGCTTTCTTT
d_call: TRBD2; v_call: TRBV10-3; clone_size: once; j_call: TRBJ2-3; cdr3_aa: CATSSAGETDTQYF; cdr3_nt: TGTGCCACCTCATCTGCGGGAGAGACAGATACGCAGTATTTT
d_call: TRBD1; v_call: TRBV4-1; clone_size: few; j_call: TRBJ1-5; cdr3_aa: CASSRPGTGGLIGGNQPQHF; cdr3_nt: TGCGCCAGCAGCCGCCCCGGGACAGGGGGACTGATTGGGGGCAATCAGCCCCAGCATTTT
d_call: -; v_call: TRBV4-2; clone_size: -; j_call: TRBJ2-3; cdr3_aa: CASSQDWTSTDTQYF; cdr3_nt: TGTGCCAGCAGCCAAGATTGGACTTCGACAGATACGCAGTATTTT
d_call: TRBD1; v_call: TRBV5-1; clone_size: -; j_call: TRBJ2-7; cdr3_aa: CASSLVTGGYEQYF; cdr3_nt: TGCGCCAGCAGCTTAGTAACAGGGGGCTACGAGCAGTACTTC
d_call: TRBD1; v_call: TRBV12-3/TRBV12-4; clone_size: once; j_call: TRBJ1-1; cdr3_aa: CASRLQGPEAFF; cdr3_nt: TGTGCCAGCAGGCTACAGGGGCCTGAAGCTTTCTTT
d_call: -; v_call: TRBV12-5; clone_size: few; j_call: TRBJ1-3; cdr3_aa: CASSVQFPGNTIYF; cdr3_nt: TGTGCTAGTTCTGTCCAGTTTCCTGGAAACACCATATATTTT
d_call: TRBD2; v_call: TRBV25-1; clone_size: -; j_call: TRBJ2-2; cdr3_aa: CASSGTSENTGELFF; cdr3_nt: TGTGCCAGCAGTGGGACTAGCGAGAACACCGGGGAGCTGTTTTTT
d_call: -; v_call: TRBV18; clone_size: -; j_call: TRBJ1-4; cdr3_aa: CASSPLARGTGEKLFF; cdr3_nt: TGTGCCAGCTCACCACTTGCTCGGGGAACTGGCGAAAAACTGTTTTTT